This T cell receptor (beta chain) was identified in a study of shared clonotypes between healthy human individuals. About the research overall: Three plates were used per donor for CD4 naive, three for CD4 memory, two for CD8 naive and one for CD8 memory.

Clones were sequenced by immunoSEQ multiplex PCR, and TCRdb holds only the in-frame ones, with some missing. The repertoire consists of about 1,900,000 clones, with about 95% occurring once and the leading ten covering around 1%. CDR1 LNHDA and CDR2 SQIVND come from the germline V gene (reference sequence). CDR3 size: 17 residues. V gave up 0 bases and J gave up 4 bases; unmatched junction bases: 11. As defined, naive CD8 cells were CD45RO-negative and positively selected for CCR7, with terminally differentiated effector memory CD45RA+ cells excluded. This receptor was obtained from a man between 18 and 29 years old in good health. The chain joins TRBV19 to TRBJ2-5, with 7 bases identical to TRBD1. The sequencing sample was made of naive CD8+ T cells sorted from blood. CDR3 nucleotides: TGTGCCAGTAGTATAGAGTGGACAGGTGGACAGCGAGAGACCCAGTACTTC. The encoded protein is CASSIEWTGGQRETQYF. The full variable domain, its missing parts supplied by reference TRBV19 and TRBJ2-5, is DGGITQSPKYLFRKEGQNVTLSCEQNLNHDAMYWYRQDPGQGLRLIYYSQIVNDFQKGDIAEGYSVSREKKESFPLTVTSAQKNPTAFYLCASSIEWTGGQRETQYFGPGTRLLVL.